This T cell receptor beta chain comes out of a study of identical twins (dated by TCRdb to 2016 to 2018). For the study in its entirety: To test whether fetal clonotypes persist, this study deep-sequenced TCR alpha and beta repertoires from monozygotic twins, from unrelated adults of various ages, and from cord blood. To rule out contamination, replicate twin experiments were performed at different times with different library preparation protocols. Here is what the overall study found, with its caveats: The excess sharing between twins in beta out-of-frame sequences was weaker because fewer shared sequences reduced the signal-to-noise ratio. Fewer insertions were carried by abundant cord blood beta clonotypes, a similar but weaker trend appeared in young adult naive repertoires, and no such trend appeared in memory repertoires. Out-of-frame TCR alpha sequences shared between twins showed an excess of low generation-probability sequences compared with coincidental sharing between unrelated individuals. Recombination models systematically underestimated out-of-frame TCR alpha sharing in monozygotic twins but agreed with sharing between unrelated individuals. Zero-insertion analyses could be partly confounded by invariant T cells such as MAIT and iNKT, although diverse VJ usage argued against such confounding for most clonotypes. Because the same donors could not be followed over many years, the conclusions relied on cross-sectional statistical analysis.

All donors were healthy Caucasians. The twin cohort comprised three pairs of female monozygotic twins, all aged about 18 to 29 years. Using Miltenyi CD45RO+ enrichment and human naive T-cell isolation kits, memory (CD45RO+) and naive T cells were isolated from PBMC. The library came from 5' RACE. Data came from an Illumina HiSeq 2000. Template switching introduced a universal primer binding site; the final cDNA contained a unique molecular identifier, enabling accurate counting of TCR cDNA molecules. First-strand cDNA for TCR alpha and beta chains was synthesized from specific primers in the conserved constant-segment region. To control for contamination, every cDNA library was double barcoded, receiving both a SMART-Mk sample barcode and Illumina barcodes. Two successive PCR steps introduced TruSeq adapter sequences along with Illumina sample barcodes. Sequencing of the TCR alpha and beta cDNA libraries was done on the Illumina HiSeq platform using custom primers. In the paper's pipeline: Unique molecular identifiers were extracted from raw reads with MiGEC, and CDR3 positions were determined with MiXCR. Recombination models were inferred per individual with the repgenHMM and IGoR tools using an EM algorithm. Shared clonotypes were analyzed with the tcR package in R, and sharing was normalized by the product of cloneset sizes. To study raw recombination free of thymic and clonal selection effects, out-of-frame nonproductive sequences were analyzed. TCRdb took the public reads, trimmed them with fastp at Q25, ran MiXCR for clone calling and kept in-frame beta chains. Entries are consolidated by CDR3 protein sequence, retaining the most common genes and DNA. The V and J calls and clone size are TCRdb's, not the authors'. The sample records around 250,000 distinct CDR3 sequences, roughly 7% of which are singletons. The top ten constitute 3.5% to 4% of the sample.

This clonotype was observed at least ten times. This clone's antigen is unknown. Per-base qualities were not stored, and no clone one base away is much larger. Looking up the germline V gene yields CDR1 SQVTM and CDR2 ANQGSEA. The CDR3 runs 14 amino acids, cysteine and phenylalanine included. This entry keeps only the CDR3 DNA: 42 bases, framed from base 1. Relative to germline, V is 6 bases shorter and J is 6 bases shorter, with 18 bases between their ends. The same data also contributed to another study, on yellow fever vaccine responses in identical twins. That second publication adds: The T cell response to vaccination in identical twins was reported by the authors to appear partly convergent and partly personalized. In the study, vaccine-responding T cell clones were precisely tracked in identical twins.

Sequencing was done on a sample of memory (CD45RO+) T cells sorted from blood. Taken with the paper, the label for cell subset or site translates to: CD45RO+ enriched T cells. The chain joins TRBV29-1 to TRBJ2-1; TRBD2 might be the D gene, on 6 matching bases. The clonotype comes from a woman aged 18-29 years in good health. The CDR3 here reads CSVLGGNLGNEQFF. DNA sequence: TGCAGCGTCTTGGGCGGGAATTTGGGCAATGAGCAGTTCTTC.